This passage covers 6 T cell receptor beta chains from one sample sequenced in a study of T cell responses to AZD1222 COVID-19 vaccine. Some clones are missing from TCRdb's copy, which holds only in-frame ones; the method was immunoSEQ multiplex PCR. This table holds some 150,000 clones, around 92% found once. Sequencing was performed on peripheral blood, taken 28 days after the second AZD1222 dose. The source is an adult who received the AZD1222 COVID-19 vaccine.

The rearrangement uses TRBV5-4 and TRBJ2-5; D is ambiguous. In germline, CDR1 is SGHNT, CDR2 YYREEE (reference sequence). The length of the CDR3 is 15 residues. V shed 2 bases and J shed 1 base, with 12 bases lying between them. Here the CDR3 reads CASSFFGRSQETQYF. In nucleotides, the CDR3 is TGTGCCAGCAGCTTCTTTGGCAGGTCCCAAGAGACCCAGTACTTC. Complete variable domain (other parts from reference TRBV5-4 and TRBJ2-5): ETGVTQSPTHLIKTRGQQVTLRCSSQSGHNTVSWYQQALGQGPQFIFQYYREEENGRGNFPPRFSGLQFPNYSSELNVNALELDDSALYLCASSFFGRSQETQYFGPGTRLLVL.

This clone appeared a single time. V and J are TRBV19 and TRBJ2-2; 7 nucleotides match TRBD1. The CDR3 is 15 amino acids. Germline V lookup: CDR1 LNHDA, CDR2 SQIVND (reference sequence). Losses at the gene ends were 3 bases for V and 0 bases for J; bases not matched to a gene: 1. As DNA, the CDR3 is TGTGCCAGTAGTATCGGACAGGCGAACACCGGGGAGCTGTTTTTT. This gives the protein CASSIGQANTGELFF.

This clone was detected only once. V is TRBV28 and J is TRBJ1-1, with a weak D call TRBD1 (5 bases). The V gene lost 5 bases and the J gene lost 11 bases, with 24 bases spanning the gap. CDR1 is MDHEN and CDR2 is SYDVKM in the germline V gene. This CDR3 has 15 residues. DNA for the CDR3: TGTGCCAGCAGTCCCACCGGGCGCAGGGCCACGGGGGCTTTCTTT. Residues: CASSPTGRRATGAFF.

V gene TRBV5-1 combines with J gene TRBJ1-2; weak D call: TRBD1 (6 bases). The germline CDR1 and CDR2 sequences are SGHRS and YFSETQ. Trimming cost V 4 bases and J 1 base, with 14 bases left between them. This CDR3 region has 15 residues. The CDR3 region is CASSGGTSNNYGYTF. DNA of the CDR3: TGCGCCAGCAGCGGAGGGACATCTAATAACTATGGCTACACCTTC.

About this clone itself: Additional DNA sequences in this sample encode the identical CDR3. The chain's CDR3 is CSVEGLATDTQYF. The CDR3 DNA reads as TGCAGCGTTGAAGGGCTAGCCACAGATACGCAGTATTTT. The V gene is TRBV29-1, the J gene TRBJ2-3; maybe TRBD2 (5 bases). CDR1 and CDR2 from the germline V gene are SQVTM and ANQGSEA. Trimming took 1 base from V and 2 from J, leaving 7 bases between them. The CDR3 contains 13 residues.

This clone was recorded a few times. The CDR3 nucleotides are TGTGCCAGCAGTCTGAGCTACAATGAGCAGTTCTTC. Its protein product is CASSLSYNEQFF. This chain links TRBV12-3 or TRBV12-4 with TRBJ2-1, with D uncertain. V was shortened by 5 bases and J by 3 bases, with 5 bases between the two germline ends. The CDR3 is 12 amino acids.